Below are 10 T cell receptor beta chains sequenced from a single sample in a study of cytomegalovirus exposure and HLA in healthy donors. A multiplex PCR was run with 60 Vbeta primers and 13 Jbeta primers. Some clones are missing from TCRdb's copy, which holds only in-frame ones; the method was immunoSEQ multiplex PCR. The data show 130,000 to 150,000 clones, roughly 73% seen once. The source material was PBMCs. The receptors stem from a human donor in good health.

The CDR3 loop is CAIMKTGPENTGELFF. DNA of the CDR3: TGTGCCATCATGAAGACAGGACCAGAGAACACCGGGGAGCTGTTTTTT. V is TRBV10-3 and J is TRBJ2-2; weak D call: TRBD1 (6 bases). The germline V gene has CDR1 ENHRY and CDR2 SYGVKD. Trimming took off 7 bases at V and 1 base at J, with 16 bases between the two ends. This CDR3 is 16 amino acids long.

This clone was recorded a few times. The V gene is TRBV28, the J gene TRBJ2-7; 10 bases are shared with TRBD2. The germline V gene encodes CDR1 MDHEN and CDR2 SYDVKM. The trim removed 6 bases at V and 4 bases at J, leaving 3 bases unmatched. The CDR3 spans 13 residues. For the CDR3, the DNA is TGTGCCAGCAGACCACTAGCGGGGTACGAGCAGTACTTC. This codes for CASRPLAGYEQYF.

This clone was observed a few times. The CDR3 loop reads CASSWHLVGEQYF. The CDR3 DNA reads as TGTGCCAGCAGCTGGCACCTAGTGGGCGAGCAGTACTTC. The chain couples TRBV13 to TRBJ2-7; D is undetermined. This CDR3 has 13 residues. Germline V gives CDR1 PRHDT, CDR2 FYEKMQ (reference sequence). The V gene lost 4 bases and the J gene lost 6 bases, with 13 bases spanning the gap. The full variable domain, its missing parts supplied by reference TRBV13 and TRBJ2-7, is AAGVIQSPRHLIKEKRETATLKCYPIPRHDTVYWYQQGPGQDPQFLISFYEKMQSDKGSIPDRFSAQQFSDYHSELNMSSLELGDSALYFCASSWHLVGEQYFGPGTRLTVT.

The CDR3 nucleotides read TGTGCCAGCACCTTACCGGGAGCGAACACTGAAGCTTTCTTT. Amino acids: CASTLPGANTEAFF. This rearrangement joins TRBV6-5 to TRBJ1-1; no clear D. The CDR3 contains 14 residues. V gave up 7 bases and J gave up 1 base, with 13 bases separating them. The germline V gene encodes CDR1 MNHEY and CDR2 SVGAGI.

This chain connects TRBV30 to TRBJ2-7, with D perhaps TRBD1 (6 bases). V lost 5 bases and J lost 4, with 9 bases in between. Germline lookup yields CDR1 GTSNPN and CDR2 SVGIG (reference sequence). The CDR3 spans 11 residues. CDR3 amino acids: CAWVDSYEQYF. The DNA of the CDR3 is TGTGCCTGGGTGGACAGTTACGAGCAGTACTTC.

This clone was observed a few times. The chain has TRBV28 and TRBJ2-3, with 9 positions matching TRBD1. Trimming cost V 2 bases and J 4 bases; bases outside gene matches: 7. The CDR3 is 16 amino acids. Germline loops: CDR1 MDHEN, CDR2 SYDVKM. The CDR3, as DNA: TGTGCCAGCAGTTTACCCGGGACAGGGCGGTCAGATACGCAGTATTTT. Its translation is CASSLPGTGRSDTQYF.

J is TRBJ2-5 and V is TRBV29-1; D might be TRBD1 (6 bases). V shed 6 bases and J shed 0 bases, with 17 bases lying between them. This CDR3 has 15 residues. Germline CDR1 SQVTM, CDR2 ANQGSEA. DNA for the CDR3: TGCAGCGTCCACTGGACAGAATTGTACCAAGAGACCCAGTACTTC. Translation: CSVHWTELYQETQYF.

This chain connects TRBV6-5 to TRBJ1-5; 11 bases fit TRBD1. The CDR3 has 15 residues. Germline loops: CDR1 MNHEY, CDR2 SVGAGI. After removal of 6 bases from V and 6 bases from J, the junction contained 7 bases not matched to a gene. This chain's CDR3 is CASSYGQGAGQPQHF. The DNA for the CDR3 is TGTGCCAGCAGCTACGGACAGGGGGCCGGTCAGCCCCAGCATTTT.

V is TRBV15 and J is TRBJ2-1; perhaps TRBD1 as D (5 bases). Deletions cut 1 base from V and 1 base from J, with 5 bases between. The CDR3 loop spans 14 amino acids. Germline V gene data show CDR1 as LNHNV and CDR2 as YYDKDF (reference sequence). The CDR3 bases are TGTGCCACCAGCAGAGCAGGGTCCTACAATGAGCAGTTCTTC. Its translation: CATSRAGSYNEQFF.

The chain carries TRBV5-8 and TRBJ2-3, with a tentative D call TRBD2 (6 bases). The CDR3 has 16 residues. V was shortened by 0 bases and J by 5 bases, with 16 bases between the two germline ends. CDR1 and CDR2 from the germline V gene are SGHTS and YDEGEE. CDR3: CASSLAGASFGDTQYF. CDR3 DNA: TGTGCCAGCAGCTTGGCGGGAGCTAGCTTTGGAGATACGCAGTATTTT.